This T cell receptor beta chain comes out of a study of cytomegalovirus exposure and HLA in healthy donors. This clone was found many times. Assay used: immunoSEQ multiplex PCR; TCRdb lists only in-frame clones, some missing. Of about 150,000 clones in the sample, less than 90% were seen once. Sequenced sample: PBMCs. This receptor was taken from a man in his late teens or twenties in good health and CMV-seropositive.

The CDR3 sequence: CASSQEQGPTGGISQYYEQYF. CDR3 nucleotide sequence: TGCGCCAGCAGCCAAGAACAAGGACCGACAGGGGGCATCTCTCAGTACTACGAGCAGTACTTC. The rearrangement uses TRBV4-3 and TRBJ2-7, with 10 bases identical to TRBD1. Germline CDR1 LGHNA, CDR2 YSLEER. The CDR3 consists of 21 residues. With V trimmed by 0 bases and J by 3 bases, 20 bases remained unmatched.